These 19 T cell receptor beta chains originate from one sample sequenced in a study of blood T cell repertoires in COVID-19. Method: immunoSEQ multiplex PCR; TCRdb's copy keeps in-frame clones and lacks some. The repertoire holds 35,000 to 45,000 clones, around 90% seen once, with approximately 0.37% in the top ten. Sequencing was carried out using peripheral blood. These receptors were obtained from a human donor in a cohort sampled during active COVID-19.

The rearrangement uses TRBV3-1 (or the pseudogene TRBV3-2) and TRBJ2-7; a possible D gene is TRBD2 (5 bases). The CDR3 covers 14 residues. CDR1 and CDR2 from the germline V gene are LGHDT and YNNKEL (reference sequence). V was shortened by 4 bases and J by 6 bases, with 16 bases between the two germline ends. DNA of the CDR3: TGTGCCAGCAGCCCGGGATGGCTAGCTAGCGAGCAGTACTTC. Encoded protein: CASSPGWLASEQYF.

CDR3: CASSLSDRVGYGYTF. The CDR3 DNA reads as TGTGCCAGCAGTTTATCGGACAGGGTTGGCTATGGCTACACCTTC. The chain combines TRBV27 with TRBJ1-2, with 8 positions matching TRBD1. V lost 0 bases, J lost 4 bases, and 4 bases stayed unmatched. CDR1 and CDR2 from the germline V gene are MNHEY and SMNVEV (reference sequence). The CDR3 runs 15 residues.

The CDR3: CASRVERGTEAFF. DNA of the CDR3: TGTGCCAGCCGAGTAGAAAGGGGCACTGAAGCTTTCTTT. This rearrangement joins TRBV18 to TRBJ1-1; TRBD1 might be the D (5 bases). The germline V gene encodes CDR1 KGHSH and CDR2 LQKENI. The length of the CDR3 is 13 residues. V lost 8 bases and J lost 4, with 14 bases in between.

For the CDR3, the DNA is TGTGCCAGCAGCGGCCGACTAGCGGGAAGGGGGGACATTCAGTACTTC. Protein: CASSGRLAGRGDIQYF. The chain couples TRBV13 to TRBJ2-4; the match to TRBD2 covers 11 bases. Germline V gene lookup returns CDR1 PRHDT and CDR2 FYEKMQ (reference sequence). V was pared by 5 bases and J by 8 bases, with 11 bases of the junction left unmatched. There are 16 residues in the CDR3.

Notes on this clone: The junction departs from the called germline gene at one end, perhaps through a read error. V gene TRBV18 combines with J gene TRBJ1-6; the match to TRBD1 covers 8 bases. The CDR3 consists of 15 residues. Germline V CDR1 and CDR2: KGHSH, LQKENI. The CDR3 here is CASSLGTGDNSPLHF. CDR3 sequence (DNA): TGTGCCAGTTCACTCGGGACAGGCGATAATTCACCCCTCCACTTT.

This chain links TRBV10-3 with TRBJ1-1; 9 nucleotides agree with TRBD1. CDR3 size: 15 residues. Germline CDR1 is ENHRY and CDR2 is SYGVKD. V trimming: 0 bases; J trimming: 4 bases; junction bases outside the gene matches: 3. The CDR3 coding sequence is TGTGCCATCAGTGAGTCCCGGGACAGGGTCACTGAAGCTTTCTTT. It yields the protein CAISESRDRVTEAFF.

Here the CDR3 reads CASSDKSHSYNEQFF. The CDR3 DNA reads TGTGCCAGCAGTGACAAGAGCCATTCCTACAATGAGCAGTTCTTC. The V gene is TRBV6-1, the J gene TRBJ2-1; D uncertain. The V gene's germline CDR1 is MNHNS and CDR2 SASEGT. There are 15 residues in the CDR3. V was cut by 3 bases and J by 1 base, with 10 bases left in between.

The chain couples TRBV7-9 to TRBJ2-7, with 7 bases fitting TRBD1. Trimming at V came to 6 bases and at J to 4 bases, leaving 12 bases not matched to a gene. Germline lookup yields CDR1 SEHNR and CDR2 FQNEAQ (reference sequence). CDR3 length: 15 residues. The CDR3 region has the DNA TGTGCCAGCAGTCCTTCGACAGGGAACTGGTACGAGCAGTACTTC. Translating it yields CASSPSTGNWYEQYF.

This rearrangement joins TRBV4-3 to TRBJ2-7; possible D gene TRBD1, 6 bases. The germline gives CDR1 LGHNA, CDR2 YSLEER. The V end lost 1 base, the J end lost 4 bases, and 14 bases lay between the germline ends. The CDR3 spans 15 residues. CDR3 residues: CASSQAPGTRYEQYF. The CDR3 DNA reads as TGCGCCAGCAGCCAAGCTCCCGGGACACGTTACGAGCAGTACTTC.

The chain has TRBV9 and TRBJ2-6, with D uncertain. The V end was cut by 0 bases, the J end by 0 bases, with 7 bases between. In germline, CDR1 is SGDLS, CDR2 YYNGEE. The CDR3 is 16 amino acids. DNA of the CDR3: TGTGCCAGCAGCGTAGGTCACACCTCTGGGGCCAACGTCCTGACTTTC. Translating it yields CASSVGHTSGANVLTF.

This chain connects TRBV6-2 or TRBV6-3 to TRBJ1-6; D perhaps matches TRBD1 (5 bases). The germline CDR1 and CDR2 sequences are MNHEY and SVGEGT. This CDR3 spans 11 amino acids. V lost 6 bases and J 10 bases, leaving 7 bases between the germline ends. CDR3 residues: CASSGGSPLHF. CDR3 DNA sequence: TGTGCCAGCAGCGGGGGGTCACCCCTCCACTTT.

V usage is TRBV19 and J usage is TRBJ1-5; the D is unclear. Germline assignment: CDR1 LNHDA and CDR2 SQIVND (reference sequence). The V end was cut by 6 bases, the J end by 0 bases, with 12 bases between. The CDR3 is 15 residues long. In DNA form, the CDR3 reads TGTGCCAGTAGGTACACGGGGAATAGCAATCAGCCCCAGCATTTT. As protein: CASRYTGNSNQPQHF.

The chain links TRBV4-3 to TRBJ1-3; a weak D match, TRBD1 (6 bases). The germline V gene has CDR1 LGHNA and CDR2 YSLEER. Deletions cut 0 bases from V and 4 bases from J, with 10 bases between. This CDR3 spans 15 amino acids. The chain's CDR3 is CASSQDWDKGNTIYF. The CDR3 region has the DNA TGCGCCAGCAGCCAAGATTGGGACAAAGGAAACACCATATATTTT.

The chain carries TRBV5-6 and TRBJ2-7, with 9 bases fitting TRBD1. This CDR3 is built from 13 residues. J was trimmed by 1 base and V by 5 bases; bases with no gene match: 1. Germline-derived CDR1 and CDR2 are SGHDT and YYEEEE. For the CDR3, the DNA is TGTGCCAGCAGGGGGACAGGGTCCTACGAGCAGTACTTC. This gives the protein CASRGTGSYEQYF.

This sequence joins TRBV6-5 and TRBJ1-1; D remains ambiguous. The CDR3 is 15 residues long. The V and J ends lost 7 bases and 4 bases respectively, with 19 bases between them. CDR1 and CDR2 (germline): MNHEY, SVGAGI. In DNA form, the CDR3 reads TGTGCCAGCACCACACCCCATGAGGGAGTCACTGAAGCTTTCTTT. This sequence encodes CASTTPHEGVTEAFF.

This chain joins TRBV5-6 and TRBJ1-1; 8 bases are a match to TRBD1. Looked up from germline, CDR1 is SGHDT and CDR2 is YYEEEE. V lost 0 bases and J lost 8; bases outside the gene matches: 0. This CDR3 has 12 residues. The CDR3 loop is CASSLGQGEAFF. In DNA form, the CDR3 reads TGTGCCAGCAGCTTGGGACAGGGGGAAGCTTTCTTT.

The V gene is TRBV5-1, the J gene TRBJ1-1, with D maybe TRBD1 (5 bases). The CDR3 spans 13 residues. Germline V gene sequence: CDR1 SGHRS, CDR2 YFSETQ. Between the trimmed V and J ends, which lost 3 bases and 6 bases, there was a span of 12 bases. The CDR3 spells CASSSGGVSEAFF. The CDR3 DNA reads as TGCGCCAGCAGCTCCGGGGGGGTGTCTGAAGCTTTCTTT.

V and J are TRBV10-1 and TRBJ1-1; TRBD1 matches 7 bases. V gave up 5 bases and J gave up 4 bases; unmatched junction bases: 16. This CDR3 contains 17 residues. CDR1 WNHNN and CDR2 SYGVQD come from the germline V gene (reference sequence). The CDR3, as DNA: TGCGCCAGCAGTCCTTATTCCTACAGGGGTTTTGTCACTGAAGCTTTCTTT. It is translated as CASSPYSYRGFVTEAFF.

The chain employs TRBV10-3 and TRBJ2-7, with a possible D match to TRBD1 (7 bases). CDR3 size: 17 residues. Germline loops: CDR1 ENHRY, CDR2 SYGVKD. The V end was cut by 2 bases, the J end by 7 bases, with 24 bases between. CDR3 sequence reads: CAISERRVRTGTGEQYF. CDR3 DNA sequence: TGTGCCATCAGTGAGCGGAGGGTCAGGACAGGAACGGGGGAGCAGTACTTC.